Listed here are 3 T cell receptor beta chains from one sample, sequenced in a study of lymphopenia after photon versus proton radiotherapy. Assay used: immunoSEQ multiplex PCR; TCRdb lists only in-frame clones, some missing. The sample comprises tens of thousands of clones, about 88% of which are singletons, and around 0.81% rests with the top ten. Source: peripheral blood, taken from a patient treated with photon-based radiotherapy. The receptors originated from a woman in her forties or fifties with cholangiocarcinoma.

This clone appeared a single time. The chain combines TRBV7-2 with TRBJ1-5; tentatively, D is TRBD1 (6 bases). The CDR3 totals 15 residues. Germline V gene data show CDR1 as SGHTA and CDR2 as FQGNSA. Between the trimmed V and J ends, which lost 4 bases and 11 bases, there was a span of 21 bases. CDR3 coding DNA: TGTGCCAGCAGCTCACTATCCCCAGGGGCGGGTACCCAGCATTTT. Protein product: CASSSLSPGAGTQHF.

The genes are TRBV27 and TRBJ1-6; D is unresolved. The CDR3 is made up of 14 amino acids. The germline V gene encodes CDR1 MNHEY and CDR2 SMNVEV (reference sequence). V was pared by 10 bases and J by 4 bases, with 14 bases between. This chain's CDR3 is CAISAGPYNSPLHF. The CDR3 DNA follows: TGTGCCATTTCTGCAGGCCCTTATAATTCACCCCTCCACTTT.

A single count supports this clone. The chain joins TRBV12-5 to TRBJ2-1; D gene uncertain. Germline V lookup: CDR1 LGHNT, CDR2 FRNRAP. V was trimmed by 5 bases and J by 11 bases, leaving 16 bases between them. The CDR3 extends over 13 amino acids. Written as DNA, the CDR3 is TGTGCTAGTGGTAGTGACACGAGCCGTCAGCAGTTCTTC. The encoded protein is CASGSDTSRQQFF.